These T cell receptor beta chains were read from a single sample in a study of identical twins. MiXCR, run by TCRdb on the 5' RACE reads, gives a single entry per CDR3 protein. The repertoire holds approximately 700,000 distinct CDR3 sequences, with 15% to 20% as singletons. This same sample was also taken into another study, of T cells expressing NK-cell markers.

The sample taken for sequencing was PBMCs. Source of these receptors: a young woman in good health. Each CDR3 is given with its conserved first and last residue. Clone sizes are given selectively: once, few, many, or a class where the clone is expanded.

clone_size: few; v_call: TRBV5-6; cdr3_aa: CASSQGVRNTGELFF
clone_size: NA; v_call: TRBV7-2; cdr3_aa: CASSSPGLAALQETQYF
clone_size: NA; v_call: TRBV20-1; cdr3_aa: CSARPYLGADSYEQYF
clone_size: NA; v_call: TRBV21-1; cdr3_aa: CASSKGRERTDTQYF
clone_size: many; v_call: TRBV18; cdr3_aa: CASSPGQGRETQYF
clone_size: NA; v_call: TRBV27; cdr3_aa: CASRPSGSKGETQYF
clone_size: NA; v_call: TRBV9; cdr3_aa: CASSTQGGQTEGYTF
clone_size: NA; v_call: TRBV6-2/TRBV6-3; cdr3_aa: CASSTPTTRQAKRYEQYF
clone_size: few; v_call: TRBV29-1; cdr3_aa: CSVDTGWFDYGYTF
clone_size: few; v_call: TRBV12-3/TRBV12-4; cdr3_aa: CASTLRAAGETQYF
clone_size: NA; v_call: TRBV27; cdr3_aa: CASSYLGTRGTQYF
clone_size: few; v_call: TRBV7-8; cdr3_aa: CASSLERGDRVIYEQYF
clone_size: NA; v_call: TRBV7-2; cdr3_aa: CASSLTGSGYTF
clone_size: few; v_call: TRBV12-5; cdr3_aa: CASGLAFGTPGQGPKSYEQYF
clone_size: NA; v_call: TRBV7-9; cdr3_aa: CASSSPTGMNTEAFF
clone_size: few; v_call: TRBV10-3; cdr3_aa: CAITTGETGELFF
clone_size: few; v_call: TRBV20-1; cdr3_aa: CSAGRTGTSFEQYF
clone_size: NA; v_call: TRBV9; cdr3_aa: CASSFRLAGGYEQFF
clone_size: many; v_call: TRBV6-1; cdr3_aa: CASGAGVTDTQYF
clone_size: few; v_call: TRBV12-3/TRBV12-4; cdr3_aa: CASSSGTDPFYEQYF
clone_size: NA; v_call: TRBV5-1; cdr3_aa: CASSSLKGGAGETQYF
clone_size: NA; v_call: TRBV12-3/TRBV12-4; cdr3_aa: CASSLGRRVSYGYTF
clone_size: few; v_call: TRBV29-1; cdr3_aa: CSVVQYYEQYF
clone_size: NA; v_call: TRBV19; cdr3_aa: CATTSGRIYNEQFF
clone_size: few; v_call: TRBV12-3/TRBV12-4; cdr3_aa: CASSLEWTPPYEQYF
clone_size: NA; v_call: TRBV12-3/TRBV12-4; cdr3_aa: CASSSNRGPAQPQHF
clone_size: NA; v_call: TRBV5-5; cdr3_aa: CASSTFPGQETYF
clone_size: NA; v_call: TRBV11-2; cdr3_aa: CASSRTGDGTEAFF
clone_size: few; v_call: TRBV30; cdr3_aa: CAWTELAGGNEQFF
clone_size: few; v_call: TRBV7-9; cdr3_aa: CASSLVLADLTGELFF
clone_size: NA; v_call: TRBV7-6; cdr3_aa: CASSRLGSGELFF
clone_size: NA; v_call: TRBV30; cdr3_aa: CATGSYEQYF
clone_size: NA; v_call: TRBV12-3/TRBV12-4; cdr3_aa: CASSSTGREKLFF
clone_size: few; v_call: TRBV5-1; cdr3_aa: CASSLGETEVEAFF
clone_size: many; v_call: TRBV12-3/TRBV12-4; cdr3_aa: CASSPRGGEPTDTQYF
clone_size: many; v_call: TRBV7-9; cdr3_aa: CASSWANTGELFF
clone_size: few; v_call: TRBV7-2; cdr3_aa: CASSLGVRQPYEQYF
clone_size: few; v_call: TRBV18; cdr3_aa: CASSPIGGANEQFF
clone_size: few; v_call: TRBV29-1; cdr3_aa: CSTSGRPNTGELFF
clone_size: few; v_call: TRBV9; cdr3_aa: CASSVASGADTQYF
clone_size: NA; v_call: TRBV5-1; cdr3_aa: CASSFTPGTLYGYTF